These 21 T cell receptor beta chains were all obtained from the same sample, sequenced in a study of blood T cell repertoires in COVID-19. Assay used: immunoSEQ multiplex PCR; TCRdb lists only in-frame clones, some missing. The profile covers a few hundred thousand clones, with 70% to 85% appearing a single time and over 0.95% taken by the ten largest. The sequenced sample was peripheral blood. The receptors were gathered from a human donor with acute or convalescent COVID-19. The donor label of this sample is uncertain.

This clone was observed a single time. This chain uses TRBV11-2 with TRBJ2-5, with a possible D match to TRBD1 (6 bases). The germline V and J ends were trimmed by 5 bases and 4 bases, with 17 bases remaining between them. Germline V gives CDR1 SGHAT, CDR2 FQNNGV. This CDR3 comprises 15 residues. Written as DNA, the CDR3 is TGTGCCAGCAGCCGAGTAGGGGGAAGCGCAGAGACCCAGTACTTC. Its protein is CASSRVGGSAETQYF.

The J gene is TRBJ1-2, the V gene TRBV5-1; D remains ambiguous. Germline V gives CDR1 SGHRS, CDR2 YFSETQ. CDR3 length: 15 residues. Trimming took 0 bases from V and 0 from J, leaving 9 bases between them. CDR3 sequence: CASSLVTQSNYGYTF. The CDR3 coding sequence is TGCGCCAGCAGCTTGGTCACGCAGTCTAACTATGGCTACACCTTC.

The gene calls are TRBV6-1 and TRBJ1-1; the match to TRBD1 covers 8 bases. CDR3 length equals 13 residues. Germline CDR1 and CDR2: MNHNS and SASEGT. Trimming at V came to 1 base and at J to 5 bases, leaving 0 bases not matched to a gene. For the CDR3, the DNA is TGTGCCAGCAGTGAAGACAGGGGGACTGAAGCTTTCTTT. Its translation is CASSEDRGTEAFF.

This clone was counted between two and nine times. The chain recombines TRBV10-2 with TRBJ1-5; no reliable D call. Trimming removed 8 bases at V and 0 bases at J, with 14 bases between. Germline V gene lookup returns CDR1 WSHSY and CDR2 SAAADI. This CDR3 comprises 15 residues. In nucleotides, the CDR3 is TGCGCCAGCGCGCCCGGGGAATATAGCAATCAGCCCCAGCATTTT. Translated: CASAPGEYSNQPQHF.

J is TRBJ2-3 and V is TRBV30, with TRBD2 matching over 10 bases. Trimming at V came to 7 bases and at J to 7 bases, leaving 11 bases not matched to a gene. The CDR3 has 14 amino acids. CDR1 is GTSNPN, CDR2 SVGIG, per germline (reference sequence). CDR3 region: CALERTSGTYTQYF. DNA for the CDR3: TGTGCCTTGGAGAGGACTAGCGGCACCTATACGCAGTATTTT.

This clone has a handful of counts. The V call is TRBV27, the J call TRBJ2-6; D is undetermined. CDR1 is MNHEY, CDR2 SMNVEV, per germline (reference sequence). There are 15 residues in the CDR3. V gave up 6 bases and J gave up 2 bases, with 11 bases separating them. The CDR3 loop is CASSPGLTGANVLTF. The CDR3, as DNA: TGTGCCAGCAGCCCCGGTCTCACTGGGGCCAACGTCCTGACTTTC.

The V gene is TRBV30, the J gene TRBJ1-5; D not certain. This CDR3 contains 12 residues. The germline V gene encodes CDR1 GTSNPN and CDR2 SVGIG (reference sequence). V gave up 0 bases and J gave up 10 bases, with 10 bases separating them. The CDR3 DNA follows: TGTGCCTGGAGTGTACCCTCTGGCCCCCAGCATTTT. Translating it yields CAWSVPSGPQHF.

The chain links TRBV10-1 to TRBJ1-1; D might be TRBD1 (6 bases). Trimming shortened V by 8 bases and J by 5 bases, and 15 bases separated the two germline ends. Germline V gives CDR1 WNHNN, CDR2 SYGVQD (reference sequence). The CDR3 totals 13 residues. The CDR3 DNA reads as TGCGCCAGCTTGGGGGGGCCTGGTACTGAAGCTTTCTTT. This sequence encodes CASLGGPGTEAFF.

This clone was observed a single time. This chain joins TRBV30 and TRBJ2-5, with 9 bases fitting TRBD2. The CDR3 extends over 16 amino acids. Germline CDR1 is GTSNPN and CDR2 is SVGIG (reference sequence). Trimming at V came to 7 bases and at J to 5 bases, leaving 17 bases not matched to a gene. The CDR3 bases are TGTGCCTTATTAGAGGGACTAGCCCCGGTAGGGGAGACCCAGTACTTC. Encoded protein: CALLEGLAPVGETQYF.

The chain links TRBV27 to TRBJ2-2, with 7 positions matching TRBD1. The CDR3 spans 16 residues. CDR1 is MNHEY and CDR2 is SMNVEV in the germline V gene (reference sequence). The J segment lost 4 bases and the V segment lost 5 bases, leaving 10 bases of the junction unmatched. CDR3 in amino acids: CASSLAQTGSTGELFF. The CDR3 DNA is TGTGCCAGCAGTCTAGCCCAGACAGGGAGCACCGGGGAGCTGTTTTTT.

The chain couples TRBV24-1 to TRBJ2-1, with 12 bases fitting TRBD2. CDR3 length: 18 amino acids. Germline loops: CDR1 KGHDR, CDR2 SFDVKD. J gave up 5 bases and V 3 bases, and 10 bases lay outside the gene matches. The CDR3 DNA reads as TGTGCCACCAGTGATGGCGCCAGGGGACTAGCGGGTGACAATGAGCAGTTCTTC. This translates into CATSDGARGLAGDNEQFF.

The chain couples TRBV5-5 to TRBJ1-2; a possible D gene is TRBD1 (6 bases). From germline, CDR1 is SGHKS and CDR2 YYEKEE (reference sequence). The CDR3 sequence is 13 residues long. V was pared by 0 bases and J by 5 bases, with 8 bases between. The CDR3 DNA sequence: TGTGCCAGCAGCTTGGTACAGGGTTATGGCTACACCTTC. Protein product: CASSLVQGYGYTF.

J is TRBJ1-2 and V is TRBV28, with TRBD1 matching over 8 bases. Trimming took 4 bases from V and 7 from J; bases not matched to a gene: 11. Looked up from germline, CDR1 is MDHEN and CDR2 is SYDVKM. The CDR3 loop spans 15 amino acids. This CDR3 reads CASSSPYRGGGGYTF. Written as DNA, the CDR3 is TGTGCCAGCAGTTCACCCTACAGGGGGGGTGGTGGCTACACCTTC.

This clone turned up a few times. The V and J genes are TRBV9 and TRBJ1-6; 7 bases fit TRBD1. Germline CDR1 SGDLS, CDR2 YYNGEE. The CDR3 has 14 amino acids. J lost 13 bases, V lost 3 bases, and 10 bases had no gene match. The CDR3 DNA sequence: TGTGCCAGCAGCGCAGGGGGGCAATCGGTGCCCCTCCACTTT. Residues: CASSAGGQSVPLHF.

On this clone itself: Other DNA sequences in this sample translate to the same CDR3. The genes are TRBV27 and TRBJ2-7; possibly TRBD1 for D (6 bases). CDR3 length: 13 residues. Germline CDR1 and CDR2: MNHEY and SMNVEV (reference sequence). V lost 5 bases, J lost 2 bases, and 10 bases lay in between. CDR3 amino acids: CASSLGQTYEQYF. In DNA form, the CDR3 reads TGTGCCAGCAGTCTAGGACAGACCTACGAGCAGTACTTC.

This chain links TRBV7-9 with TRBJ1-5; D is unresolved. The CDR3 length is 14 residues. Germline lookup yields CDR1 SEHNR and CDR2 FQNEAQ (reference sequence). The V gene lost 6 bases and the J gene lost 0 bases, with 9 bases spanning the gap. CDR3 DNA sequence: TGTGCCAGCAGTCCAGAATATAGCAATCAGCCCCAGCATTTT. Its protein is CASSPEYSNQPQHF.

J is TRBJ2-7 and V is TRBV19; D is uncertain. The germline V gene has CDR1 LNHDA and CDR2 SQIVND (reference sequence). The V and J ends lost 6 bases and 4 bases respectively, with 22 bases between them. CDR3 length: 16 amino acids. The CDR3 protein is CASSPGIGVGGYEQYF. In DNA, the CDR3 is TGTGCCAGTAGCCCTGGTATAGGCGTCGGCGGTTACGAGCAGTACTTC.

J is TRBJ2-3 and V is TRBV4-1, with 10 nucleotides matching TRBD2. Germline V lookup: CDR1 MGHRA, CDR2 YSYEKL. J gave up 1 base and V 5 bases, and 3 bases lay outside the gene matches. The CDR3 has 15 amino acids. The CDR3 sequence: CASSSLAGGTDTQYF. As DNA, the CDR3 is TGCGCCAGCAGCTCTCTAGCGGGAGGCACAGATACGCAGTATTTT.

This clone has a single count. J is TRBJ2-7 and V is TRBV7-9; 12 bases agree with TRBD2. The germline gives CDR1 SEHNR, CDR2 FQNEAQ (reference sequence). The CDR3 sequence is 15 residues long. V shed 4 bases and J 7 bases; nucleotides not matched to a gene: 8. This chain's CDR3 is CASSYETSGGIEQYF. CDR3 nucleotide sequence: TGTGCCAGCAGCTATGAGACTAGCGGGGGCATTGAGCAGTACTTC.

V usage is TRBV5-5 and J usage is TRBJ2-2; 9 bases are a match to TRBD2. The J segment lost 3 bases and the V segment lost 0 bases, leaving 6 bases of the junction unmatched. The CDR3 extends over 17 amino acids. Germline values: CDR1 SGHKS, CDR2 YYEKEE (reference sequence). The CDR3 bases are TGTGCCAGCAGCTTGGTTAGCGGGAGTAGTTACACCGGGGAGCTGTTTTTT. Translating it yields CASSLVSGSSYTGELFF.

This chain uses TRBV19 with TRBJ1-1, with 7 bases fitting TRBD1. The CDR3 extends over 15 amino acids. Germline V gene sequence: CDR1 LNHDA, CDR2 SQIVND (reference sequence). V trimming: 4 bases; J trimming: 2 bases; junction bases outside the gene matches: 7. The CDR3 sequence: CASSRAGTANTEAFF. The CDR3 bases are TGTGCCAGTAGTAGAGCCGGGACAGCTAACACTGAAGCTTTCTTT.